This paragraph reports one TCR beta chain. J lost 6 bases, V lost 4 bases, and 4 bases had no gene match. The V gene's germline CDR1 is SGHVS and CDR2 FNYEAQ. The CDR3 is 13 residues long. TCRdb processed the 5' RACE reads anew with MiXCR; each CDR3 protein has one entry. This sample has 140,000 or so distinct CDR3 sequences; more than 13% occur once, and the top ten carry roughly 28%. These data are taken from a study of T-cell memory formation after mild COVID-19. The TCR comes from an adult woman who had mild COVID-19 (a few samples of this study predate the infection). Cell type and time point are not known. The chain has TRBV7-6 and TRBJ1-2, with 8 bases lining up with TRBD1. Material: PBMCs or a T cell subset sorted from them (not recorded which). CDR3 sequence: CASSSGGYDGYTF. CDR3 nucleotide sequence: TGTGCCAGCAGCTCAGGGGGCTACGATGGCTACACCTTC.